This TCR beta chain is from a study of cytomegalovirus exposure and HLA in healthy donors. In the study overall: Of all 400 or so donors who were genotyped, about 80% belonged to the Caucasian-associated ancestry cluster.

Note on this clone: What it recognizes is unknown.

Healthy bone marrow donors supplied every sample. The CDR3 has 16 residues. Germline lookup yields CDR1 LGHNA and CDR2 YSLEER. Between the trimmed V and J ends, which lost 0 bases and 2 bases, there was a span of 11 bases. Whole-study findings and limits: The only immune exposure information that was available was CMV serostatus.

The PCR had 60 Vbeta and 13 Jbeta primers. TCRdb's copy holds only in-frame clones and misses some; the assay was immunoSEQ multiplex PCR. Of 100,000 to 150,000 clones in the sample, 78% were seen once. J is TRBJ1-3 and V is TRBV4-3; D remains unclear. Material: PBMCs. The receptor was isolated from a woman aged 40 to 50 in good health and CMV-seronegative. The CDR3 DNA reads as TGCGCCAGCAGCCAAGACTACACAGTGGCTGGAAACACCATATATTTT. Protein sequence: CASSQDYTVAGNTIYF.